The 2 T cell receptor beta chains given below trace back to one sample, sequenced in a study of OX40 agonist ivuxolimab in advanced cancers. The library was obtained by the immunoSEQ multiplex PCR assay. TCRdb holds this immuneACCESS table with in-frame rearrangements only. Some clones are missing; in checked studies, unresolved V genes explain under half, and the rest has no known cause. The sample includes around 64,000 clones, with approximately 90% observed a single time. The top ten clonotypes cover 6% to 8% of the sample. Specimen: CD4+ or CD8+ T cells sorted from blood, collected in a trial of the OX40 agonist ivuxolimab. These receptors were collected from an adult with an advanced solid tumor such as melanoma, head and neck, liver or kidney cancer.

The chain combines TRBV5-1 with TRBJ1-5, with TRBD1 identical over 8 bases. The CDR3 extends over 18 amino acids. Germline CDR1 and CDR2: SGHRS and YFSETQ. With 0 bases clipped from V and 4 bases from J, the junction kept 12 bases outside the gene matches. CDR3 DNA: TGCGCCAGCAGCTTGGTGGACAGGGCCGCTTGGGGGAATCAGCCCCAGCATTTT. Translated: CASSLVDRAAWGNQPQHF.

The chain links TRBV4-3 to TRBJ1-5; no firm D call. CDR1 and CDR2 (germline): LGHNA, YSLEER. V was shortened by 0 bases and J by 2 bases, with 11 bases between the two germline ends. CDR3 length: 16 amino acids. CDR3 nucleotide sequence: TGCGCCAGCAGCCAAGACCGGGGTAGTGGCAATCAGCCCCAGCATTTT. This translates into CASSQDRGSGNQPQHF.